A single sample is the source of the 13 T cell receptor beta chains below, sequenced in a study of type 1 regulatory T cells. These receptors' antigens are unknown. In TCRdb, the reads were re-called with MiXCR into one record per CDR3 protein. This sample carries 55,000 to 65,000 distinct CDR3 sequences, approximately 60% of them seen once, and the ten largest clones take less than 2%. The specimen sequenced was cultured non-Tr1 T cells, either the whole culture or a sorted T cell fraction (not recorded which). These TCRs come from a human donor in good health.

This clonotype came up a few times. V usage is TRBV11-2 and J usage is TRBJ2-3, with 9 positions matching TRBD1. After removal of 6 bases from V and 6 bases from J, the junction contained 10 bases not matched to a gene. Germline CDR1 reads SGHAT; CDR2 reads FQNNGV. The CDR3 runs to 15 residues. The CDR3 here is CASSSGTGPLDTQYF. CDR3 DNA sequence: TGTGCCAGCAGTTCCGGGACAGGGCCCCTGGATACGCAGTATTTT.

A word on this clonotype: A junction boundary mismatches the germline segment, possibly from a read error. The rearrangement links TRBV20-1 to TRBJ1-2; tentative D call: TRBD1 (6 bases). CDR1 and CDR2 from the germline V gene are DFQATT and SNEGSKA (reference sequence). The CDR3 is 12 amino acids. CDR3 residues: CSARDRQVGYTF. Written as DNA, the CDR3 is TGCAGTGCTCGAGACAGGCAGGTCGGCTACACCTTC.

By its share, this clonotype is medium-sized. The CDR3 reads CASSLSRPQGTQYF. As DNA, the CDR3 is TGTGCCAGCAGCTTATCGCGGCCCCAGGGTACGCAGTATTTT. The chain couples TRBV7-2 to TRBJ2-3; perhaps TRBD1 as D (5 bases). Germline V lookup: CDR1 SGHTA, CDR2 FQGNSA. This CDR3 spans 14 amino acids. Trimming pared 2 bases from V and 8 bases from J, leaving 14 bases between.

This rearrangement joins TRBV20-1 to TRBJ2-2, with 7 bases aligning to TRBD1. V lost 1 base and J lost 3; bases outside the gene matches: 8. This CDR3 contains 16 residues. Looked up from germline, CDR1 is DFQATT and CDR2 is SNEGSKA (reference sequence). CDR3 residues: CSARVAGGLHTGELFF. The CDR3 bases are TGCAGTGCTAGAGTAGCAGGGGGATTACACACCGGGGAGCTGTTTTTT.

V is TRBV6-5 and J is TRBJ2-1; possibly TRBD2 for D (5 bases). The CDR3 length is 12 residues. V lost 8 bases and J 5 bases, leaving 10 bases between the germline ends. CDR1 and CDR2 (germline): MNHEY, SVGAGI. CDR3 loop: CASGSLDNEQFF. The CDR3 DNA reads as TGTGCCAGCGGGAGCCTCGACAATGAGCAGTTCTTC.

This clonotype was seen once. This could be a read error, since a much larger clone is one nucleotide away. CDR3 nucleotide sequence: TGTGCCAGCAGCCCTGGCAGCGGGAAGCAGTACTTC. It codes for CASSPGSGKQYF. V is TRBV7-2 and J is TRBJ2-7; the match to TRBD2 covers 7 bases. The V and J ends lost 5 bases and 8 bases, in that order; junction bases with no gene match: 6. This CDR3 has 12 amino acids. Germline CDR1 reads SGHTA; CDR2 reads FQGNSA.

The chain couples TRBV5-1 to TRBJ2-7, with D tentatively TRBD1 or TRBD2 (5 bases each). V lost 3 bases, J lost 2 bases, and 9 bases lay in between. The CDR3 sequence is 13 residues long. Germline CDR1 reads SGHRS; CDR2 reads YFSETQ. This CDR3 reads CASSSGPPYEQYF. The CDR3 DNA reads TGCGCCAGCAGCTCGGGACCTCCCTACGAGCAGTACTTC.

This clonotype was observed a few times. The genes are TRBV20-1 and TRBJ2-1, with 11 bases aligning to TRBD2. This CDR3 contains 16 residues. Germline CDR1 and CDR2: DFQATT and SNEGSKA (reference sequence). The ends lost 1 base at V and 8 bases at J; junction bases unmatched: 10. The CDR3 DNA reads as TGCAGTGCTAGAGCCAAACTAGCGGGAGTTTTAGATGAGCAGTTCTTC. This encodes CSARAKLAGVLDEQFF.

The sample holds one count of this clonotype. This chain connects TRBV4-1 to TRBJ1-4, with TRBD1 identical over 8 bases. Germline V gene sequence: CDR1 MGHRA, CDR2 YSYEKL. V trimming: 2 bases; J trimming: 8 bases; junction bases outside the gene matches: 7. The CDR3 covers 15 residues. CDR3 sequence (DNA): TGCGCCAGCAGCCAACCGGACAGGGACAGCGAAAAACTGTTTTTT. This translates into CASSQPDRDSEKLFF.

V and J are TRBV6-5 and TRBJ1-4; a weak D match, TRBD1 (5 bases). The V and J ends lost 2 bases and 8 bases respectively, with 9 bases between them. This CDR3 region has 13 residues. Looked up from germline, CDR1 is MNHEY and CDR2 is SVGAGI. As DNA, the CDR3 is TGTGCCAGCAGTTACGACAGAACGGAAAAACTGTTTTTT. Amino acids: CASSYDRTEKLFF.

The V call is TRBV10-1, the J call TRBJ1-1; D ambiguous. CDR1 WNHNN and CDR2 SYGVQD come from the germline V gene (reference sequence). The length of the CDR3 is 13 residues. V was cut by 2 bases and J by 7 bases, with 11 bases left in between. The DNA for the CDR3 is TGCGCCAGCAGTGAGAGGGTTCACCTTGAAGCTTTCTTT. Its protein is CASSERVHLEAFF.

In its sample, this clonotype was seen a few times. This chain connects TRBV5-1 to TRBJ2-7, with 9 bases identical to TRBD1. The CDR3 sequence is 15 residues long. V lost 4 bases to trimming and J lost 3 bases; unmatched junction nucleotides: 8. Looked up from germline, CDR1 is SGHRS and CDR2 is YFSETQ. The CDR3 DNA is TGCGCCAGCAGCCTCCGGGACAGGGCCCTCTACGAGCAGTACTTC. It specifies CASSLRDRALYEQYF.

This clonotype was seen more than once but under ten times. The chain is built from TRBV7-2 and TRBJ2-7; D ambiguous. This CDR3 is built from 11 residues. Between the trimmed V and J ends, which lost 6 bases and 5 bases, there was a span of 8 bases. Germline V gene sequence: CDR1 SGHTA, CDR2 FQGNSA. CDR3 DNA sequence: TGTGCCAGCAGTCCGATCCACGAGCAGTACTTC. Translation gives CASSPIHEQYF.